This T cell receptor (beta chain) was retrieved from a study of blood T cell repertoires in COVID-19. Study-wide context: From the United States, Italy and Spain came samples of acute and convalescent COVID-19.

The length of the CDR3 is 13 residues. V lost 5 bases to trimming and J lost 4 bases, with 9 bases between them. The V gene's germline CDR1 is SGHAT and CDR2 FQNNGV. Profiled with immunoSEQ multiplex PCR; TCRdb holds only in-frame clones, not every one. The sample includes about 140,000 clones, about three quarters seen only once; the top ten take under 6%. The receptor comes from a woman of 80 years or more with active or convalescent COVID-19. The specimen was peripheral blood. The V gene is TRBV11-2, the J gene TRBJ1-5, with D possibly matching TRBD1 (6 bases). CDR3 nucleotides: TGTGCCAGCAGCCGGACAGTAAATCAGCCCCAGCATTTT. Translation gives CASSRTVNQPQHF. The full variable domain, its missing parts supplied by reference TRBV11-2 and TRBJ1-5, is EAGVAQSPRYKIIEKRQSVAFWCNPISGHATLYWYQQILGQGPKLLIQFQNNGVVDDSQLPKDRFSAERLKGVDSTLKIQPAKLEDSAVYLCASSRTVNQPQHFGDGTRLSIL.